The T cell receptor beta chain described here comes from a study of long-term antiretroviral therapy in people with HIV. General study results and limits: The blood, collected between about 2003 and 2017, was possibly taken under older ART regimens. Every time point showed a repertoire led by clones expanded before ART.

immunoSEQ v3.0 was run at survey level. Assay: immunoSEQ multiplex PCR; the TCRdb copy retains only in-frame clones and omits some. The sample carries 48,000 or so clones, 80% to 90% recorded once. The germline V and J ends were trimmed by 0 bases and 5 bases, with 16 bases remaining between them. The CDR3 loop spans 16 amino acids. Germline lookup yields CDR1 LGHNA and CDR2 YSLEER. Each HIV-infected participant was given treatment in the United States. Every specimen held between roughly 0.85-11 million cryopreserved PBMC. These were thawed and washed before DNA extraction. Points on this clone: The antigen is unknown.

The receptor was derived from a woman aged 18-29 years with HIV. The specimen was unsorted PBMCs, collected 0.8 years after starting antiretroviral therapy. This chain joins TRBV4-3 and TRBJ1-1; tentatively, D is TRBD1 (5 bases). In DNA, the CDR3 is TGCGCCAGCAGCCAAGAGTGGGGGGGAAGGCAGACTGAAGCTTTCTTT. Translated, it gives CASSQEWGGRQTEAFF.